This TCR beta chain is from a study of blood T cell repertoires in COVID-19. Per germline, CDR1 SGDLS and CDR2 YYNGEE. The V and J ends lost 6 bases and 8 bases, in that order; junction bases with no gene match: 4. The CDR3 spans 14 residues. Libraries were prepared by immunoSEQ multiplex PCR; TCRdb keeps only in-frame clonotypes and omits some of them. Of more than 150,000 clones listed, around 79% are singletons. This sequence originates from a woman between 65 and 79 years old with acute or convalescent COVID-19. V usage is TRBV9 and J usage is TRBJ2-1; 14 bases are shared with TRBD2. Sequencing was done on a sample of peripheral blood. DNA for the CDR3: TGTGCCAGCACTGGGACTAGCGGGAGACATGAGCAGTTCTTC. This codes for CASTGTSGRHEQFF.